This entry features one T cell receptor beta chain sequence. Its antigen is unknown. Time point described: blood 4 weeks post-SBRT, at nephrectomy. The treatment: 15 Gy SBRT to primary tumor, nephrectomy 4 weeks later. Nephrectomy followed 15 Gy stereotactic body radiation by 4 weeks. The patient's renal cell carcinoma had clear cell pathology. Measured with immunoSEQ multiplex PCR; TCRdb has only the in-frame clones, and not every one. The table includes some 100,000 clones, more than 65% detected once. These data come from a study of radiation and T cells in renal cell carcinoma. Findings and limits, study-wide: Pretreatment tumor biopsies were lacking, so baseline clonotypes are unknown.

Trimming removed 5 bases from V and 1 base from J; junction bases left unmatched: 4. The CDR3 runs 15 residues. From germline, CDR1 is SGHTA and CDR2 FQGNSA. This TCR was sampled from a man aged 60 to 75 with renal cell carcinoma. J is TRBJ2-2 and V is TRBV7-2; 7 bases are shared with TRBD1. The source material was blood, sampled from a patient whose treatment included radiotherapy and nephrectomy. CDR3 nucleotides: TGTGCCAGCAGCCTGGGACAGCTGAACACCGGGGAGCTGTTTTTT. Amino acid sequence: CASSLGQLNTGELFF.